Following are 2 T cell receptor beta chains from one sample sequenced in a study of T cells in Graves' hyperthyroidism and ophthalmopathy. Amplified regions were TCR beta CDR3 sequences from RNA transcripts. The TCR CDR3 was amplified in a first-round RT-PCR using the HTBI primer set. TCRdb redid the calling of the multiplex PCR reads with MiXCR, one entry per CDR3 protein. The sample lists about 700,000 distinct CDR3 sequences; about 15% were seen once. Input material: blood. The receptors here all came from a woman aged 18-29 years with Graves' hyperthyroidism.

The J gene is TRBJ2-7, the V gene TRBV2; 10 nucleotides match TRBD2. V was pared by 4 bases and J by 4 bases, with 7 bases of the junction left unmatched. Germline-derived CDR1 and CDR2 are SNHLY and FYNNEI. The CDR3 runs 15 residues. The CDR3 loop reads CASSVLAGGPYEQYF. As DNA, the CDR3 is TGTGCCAGCAGTGTGTTAGCGGGAGGTCCATACGAGCAGTACTTC.

This clonotype was counted between two and nine times. The chain recombines TRBV3-1 with TRBJ2-7; D ambiguous. This CDR3 has 16 amino acids. CDR1 and CDR2 from the germline V gene are LGHDT and YNNKEL (reference sequence). With 7 bases removed from V and 6 bases from J, the gap between germline ends came to 25 bases. CDR3 residues: CASIAPSKRSEVEQYF. The CDR3, as DNA: TGTGCCAGCATAGCCCCTTCAAAGCGTTCCGAGGTCGAGCAGTACTTC.